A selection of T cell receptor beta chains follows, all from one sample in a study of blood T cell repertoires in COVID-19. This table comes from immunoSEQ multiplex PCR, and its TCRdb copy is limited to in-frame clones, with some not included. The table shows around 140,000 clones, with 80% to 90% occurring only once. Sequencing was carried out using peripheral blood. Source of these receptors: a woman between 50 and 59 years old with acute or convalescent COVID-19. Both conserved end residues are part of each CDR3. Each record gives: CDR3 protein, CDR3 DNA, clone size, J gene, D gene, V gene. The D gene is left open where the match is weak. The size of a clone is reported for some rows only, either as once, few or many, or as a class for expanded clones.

CDR3 protein: CASSLGQGRSYTF; CDR3 DNA: TGTGCCAGCAGCTTAGGGCAGGGAAGGAGCTACACCTTC; clone size: .; J gene: TRBJ1-2; D gene: .; V gene: TRBV7-3
CDR3 protein: CASSATDRVAFF; CDR3 DNA: TGTGCCAGCAGTGCGACGGATCGGGTAGCTTTCTTT; clone size: .; J gene: TRBJ1-1; D gene: .; V gene: TRBV9
CDR3 protein: CASSPSNTRGETQYF; CDR3 DNA: TGTGCCAGCAGCCCCTCGAACACAAGAGGGGAGACCCAGTACTTC; clone size: .; J gene: TRBJ2-5; D gene: .; V gene: TRBV7-9
CDR3 protein: CASSMAGWGTGADTQYF; CDR3 DNA: TGTGCCAGTAGTATGGCGGGATGGGGGACAGGGGCGGATACGCAGTATTTT; clone size: .; J gene: TRBJ2-3; D gene: TRBD1; V gene: TRBV19
CDR3 protein: CASSRILVDGREQFF; CDR3 DNA: TGTGCCAGCAGCCGAATACTAGTGGACGGCCGGGAGCAGTTCTTC; clone size: .; J gene: TRBJ2-1; D gene: .; V gene: TRBV4-2
CDR3 protein: CASSSLARDRGGGYTF; CDR3 DNA: TGTGCCAGCAGCTCCCTGGCCCGGGACAGGGGAGGTGGCTACACCTTC; clone size: .; J gene: TRBJ1-2; D gene: TRBD1; V gene: TRBV7-8
CDR3 protein: CAWSPGQGLAEAFF; CDR3 DNA: TGTGCCTGGAGTCCCGGACAGGGGTTGGCTGAAGCTTTCTTT; clone size: .; J gene: TRBJ1-1; D gene: TRBD1; V gene: TRBV30
CDR3 protein: CASSSGQGEAFF; CDR3 DNA: TGTGCCAGCAGCTCAGGTCAGGGTGAAGCTTTCTTT; clone size: .; J gene: TRBJ1-1; D gene: .; V gene: TRBV7-3
CDR3 protein: CASLDGGNQPQHF; CDR3 DNA: TGTGCCAGCTTGGACGGGGGAAATCAGCCCCAGCATTTT; clone size: .; J gene: TRBJ1-5; D gene: .; V gene: TRBV6-5
CDR3 protein: CASSPGQGLHEQFF; CDR3 DNA: TGTGCCAGCAGCCCGGGACAGGGATTGCATGAGCAGTTCTTC; clone size: .; J gene: TRBJ2-1; D gene: TRBD1; V gene: TRBV5-6
CDR3 protein: CASSIRDYFYEQYF; CDR3 DNA: TGTGCCAGTAGTATACGGGACTACTTCTACGAGCAGTACTTC; clone size: .; J gene: TRBJ2-7; D gene: TRBD2; V gene: TRBV19
CDR3 protein: CSVRSGHEQYF; CDR3 DNA: TGCAGTGTCAGAAGTGGCCACGAGCAGTACTTC; clone size: .; J gene: TRBJ2-7; D gene: .; V gene: TRBV20-1
CDR3 protein: CASSLGQGWYEQYF; CDR3 DNA: TGTGCCAGCAGCCTAGGACAGGGCTGGTACGAGCAGTACTTC; clone size: .; J gene: TRBJ2-7; D gene: TRBD1; V gene: TRBV9
CDR3 protein: CAWRYSAEAFF; CDR3 DNA: TGTGCCTGGAGATACAGTGCGGAAGCTTTCTTT; clone size: .; J gene: TRBJ1-1; D gene: .; V gene: TRBV30
CDR3 protein: CASSRGAFGYGYTF; CDR3 DNA: TGTGCCAGCAGCCGGGGGGCGTTCGGCTATGGCTACACCTTC; clone size: .; J gene: TRBJ1-2; D gene: .; V gene: TRBV5-6
CDR3 protein: CASSMGQGFGGNQPQHF; CDR3 DNA: TGTGCCAGTAGTATGGGACAGGGGTTCGGTGGGAATCAGCCCCAGCATTTT; clone size: .; J gene: TRBJ1-5; D gene: TRBD1; V gene: TRBV19
CDR3 protein: CASRVDSHYGYTF; CDR3 DNA: TGTGCCAGCAGAGTGGACAGTCACTATGGCTACACCTTC; clone size: .; J gene: TRBJ1-2; D gene: .; V gene: TRBV6-5
CDR3 protein: CASSSYRGLLNTEAFF; CDR3 DNA: TGTGCCAGCAGCTCTTACAGGGGGCTCTTGAACACTGAAGCTTTCTTT; clone size: .; J gene: TRBJ1-1; D gene: TRBD1; V gene: TRBV7-9
CDR3 protein: CSASLSEASNQPQHF; CDR3 DNA: TGCAGCGCTAGTCTGAGCGAGGCTAGCAATCAGCCCCAGCATTTT; clone size: .; J gene: TRBJ1-5; D gene: .; V gene: TRBV20-1
CDR3 protein: CASSIGTRETQYF; CDR3 DNA: TGTGCCAGTAGTATTGGGACTAGAGAGACCCAGTACTTC; clone size: .; J gene: TRBJ2-5; D gene: TRBD2; V gene: TRBV19
CDR3 protein: CAISEISGMGDTQYF; CDR3 DNA: TGTGCCATCAGTGAAATTAGCGGGATGGGAGATACGCAGTATTTT; clone size: .; J gene: TRBJ2-3; D gene: TRBD2; V gene: TRBV10-3
CDR3 protein: CAISGPGTSGKNEQFF; CDR3 DNA: TGTGCCATCAGTGGGCCCGGGACTAGCGGGAAAAATGAGCAGTTCTTC; clone size: once; J gene: TRBJ2-1; D gene: TRBD2; V gene: TRBV10-3
CDR3 protein: CASSFRDRGRSYSPLHF; CDR3 DNA: TGTGCCAGCAGCTTCCGGGACAGGGGGCGTTCTTACTCACCCCTCCACTTT; clone size: .; J gene: TRBJ1-6; D gene: TRBD1; V gene: TRBV5-4
CDR3 protein: CASRPGTASTDTQYF; CDR3 DNA: TGCGCCAGCAGACCCGGGACAGCGAGCACAGATACGCAGTATTTT; clone size: few; J gene: TRBJ2-3; D gene: TRBD1; V gene: TRBV4-1
CDR3 protein: CASSENLADNEQFF; CDR3 DNA: TGCGCCAGCAGTGAGAATTTAGCGGACAATGAGCAGTTCTTC; clone size: .; J gene: TRBJ2-1; D gene: .; V gene: TRBV10-1
CDR3 protein: CAWTFLGDRSYEQYF; CDR3 DNA: TGTGCCTGGACCTTTCTAGGAGACAGGTCCTACGAGCAGTACTTC; clone size: .; J gene: TRBJ2-7; D gene: .; V gene: TRBV30
CDR3 protein: CASSPGTVGSPLHF; CDR3 DNA: TGTGCCAGCAGCCCCGGGACAGTAGGATCACCCCTCCACTTT; clone size: .; J gene: TRBJ1-6; D gene: TRBD1; V gene: TRBV7-3
CDR3 protein: CASSVYQGGDEQFF; CDR3 DNA: TGTGCCAGCAGCGTATACCAGGGGGGTGATGAGCAGTTCTTC; clone size: .; J gene: TRBJ2-1; D gene: .; V gene: TRBV9
CDR3 protein: CASSPGQGANAFF; CDR3 DNA: TGTGCCAGCAGTCCCGGACAGGGGGCAAATGCTTTCTTT; clone size: .; J gene: TRBJ1-1; D gene: TRBD1; V gene: TRBV27
CDR3 protein: CAIVSRNRGRANVLTF; CDR3 DNA: TGTGCCATAGTATCCCGAAACAGGGGAAGGGCCAACGTCCTGACTTTC; clone size: .; J gene: TRBJ2-6; D gene: TRBD1; V gene: TRBV19
CDR3 protein: CAWSVGAGSDEQFF; CDR3 DNA: TGTGCCTGGAGTGTGGGCGCAGGGTCGGATGAGCAGTTCTTC; clone size: .; J gene: TRBJ2-1; D gene: .; V gene: TRBV30
CDR3 protein: CASSAIMGGGYGYTF; CDR3 DNA: TGTGCCAGCAGCGCAATCATGGGGGGTGGATATGGCTACACCTTC; clone size: .; J gene: TRBJ1-2; D gene: .; V gene: TRBV11-2
CDR3 protein: CASSSFIPEQFF; CDR3 DNA: TGTGCCAGCAGCTCTTTTATCCCTGAGCAGTTCTTC; clone size: .; J gene: TRBJ2-1; D gene: .; V gene: TRBV7-2
CDR3 protein: CASSLDARGPRTF; CDR3 DNA: TGTGCCAGCAGCTTAGACGCTAGGGGGCCGCGCACCTTC; clone size: .; J gene: TRBJ1-2; D gene: TRBD1; V gene: TRBV7-3
CDR3 protein: CASSPGGSTYNEQFF; CDR3 DNA: TGTGCCAGCAGCCCGGGCGGGTCCACCTACAATGAGCAGTTCTTC; clone size: .; J gene: TRBJ2-1; D gene: .; V gene: TRBV5-4
CDR3 protein: CASTIQGATEAFF; CDR3 DNA: TGTGCCAGCACCATACAGGGGGCTACTGAAGCTTTCTTT; clone size: .; J gene: TRBJ1-1; D gene: TRBD1; V gene: TRBV11-2
CDR3 protein: CAISESDRKIGNTIYF; CDR3 DNA: TGTGCCATCAGTGAGTCTGACAGGAAAATCGGAAACACCATATATTTT; clone size: .; J gene: TRBJ1-3; D gene: .; V gene: TRBV10-3
CDR3 protein: CASSPLVRYEQYF; CDR3 DNA: TGTGCCAGCAGTCCCCTCGTACGGTACGAGCAGTACTTC; clone size: .; J gene: TRBJ2-7; D gene: .; V gene: TRBV27
CDR3 protein: CASSPKQGAMNTEAFF; CDR3 DNA: TGTGCCAGCTCACCGAAGCAGGGGGCGATGAACACTGAAGCTTTCTTT; clone size: .; J gene: TRBJ1-1; D gene: TRBD1; V gene: TRBV18
CDR3 protein: CASKQGERSSAETQYF; CDR3 DNA: TGTGCCTCGAAACAGGGGGAGCGGAGCTCAGCGGAGACCCAGTACTTC; clone size: .; J gene: TRBJ2-5; D gene: TRBD1; V gene: TRBV19
CDR3 protein: CASSQTGGTVSEKLFF; CDR3 DNA: TGTGCCAGCAGCCAGACAGGTGGAACAGTTAGCGAGAAACTGTTTTTT; clone size: .; J gene: TRBJ1-4; D gene: .; V gene: TRBV9
CDR3 protein: CASSQERVQGQETQYF; CDR3 DNA: TGTGCCAGCAGCCAAGAAAGGGTACAGGGTCAAGAGACCCAGTACTTC; clone size: .; J gene: TRBJ2-5; D gene: .; V gene: TRBV4-2
CDR3 protein: CASSPGQGREKLFF; CDR3 DNA: TGTGCCAGCAGCCCGGGACAGGGGAGGGAAAAACTGTTTTTT; clone size: .; J gene: TRBJ1-4; D gene: TRBD1; V gene: TRBV6-5
CDR3 protein: CARRLTSGSATDTQYF; CDR3 DNA: TGTGCCAGACGACTGACTAGCGGGAGTGCCACAGATACGCAGTATTTT; clone size: .; J gene: TRBJ2-3; D gene: TRBD2; V gene: TRBV2
CDR3 protein: CASTLPGTDTQYF; CDR3 DNA: TGTGCCAGCACCCTCCCGGGGACAGATACGCAGTATTTT; clone size: .; J gene: TRBJ2-3; D gene: .; V gene: TRBV2
CDR3 protein: CASNFIILYTF; CDR3 DNA: TGTGCCAGCAACTTCATAATTCTCTACACCTTC; clone size: .; J gene: TRBJ1-2; D gene: .; V gene: TRBV2
CDR3 protein: CASSLDEEVTQYF; CDR3 DNA: TGTGCCAGCAGCTTGGACGAAGAGGTGACCCAGTACTTC; clone size: few; J gene: TRBJ2-5; D gene: .; V gene: TRBV5-6
CDR3 protein: CAISEGASGNTIYF; CDR3 DNA: TGTGCCATCAGTGAGGGGGCAAGTGGAAACACCATATATTTT; clone size: .; J gene: TRBJ1-3; D gene: .; V gene: TRBV10-3
CDR3 protein: CASSGEAYGYTF; CDR3 DNA: TGTGCCAGCAGTGGTGAAGCTTATGGCTACACCTTC; clone size: few; J gene: TRBJ1-2; D gene: .; V gene: TRBV2